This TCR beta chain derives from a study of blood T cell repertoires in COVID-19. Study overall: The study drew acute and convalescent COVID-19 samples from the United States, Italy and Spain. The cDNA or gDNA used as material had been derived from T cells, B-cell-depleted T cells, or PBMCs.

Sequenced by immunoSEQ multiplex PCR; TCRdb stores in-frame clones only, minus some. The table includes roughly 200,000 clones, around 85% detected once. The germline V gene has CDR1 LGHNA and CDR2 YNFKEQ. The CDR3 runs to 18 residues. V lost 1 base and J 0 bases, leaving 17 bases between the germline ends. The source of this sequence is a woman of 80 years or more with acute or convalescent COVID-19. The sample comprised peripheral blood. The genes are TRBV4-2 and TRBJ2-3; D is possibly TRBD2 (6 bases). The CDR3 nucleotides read TGTGCCAGCAGCCAAGTTGTTAACGGGGGTTCTAGCACAGATACGCAGTATTTT. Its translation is CASSQVVNGGSSTDTQYF.